This TCR beta chain is from a study of shared clonotypes between healthy human individuals. The V gene lost 2 bases and the J gene lost 3 bases, with 8 bases spanning the gap. This CDR3 spans 13 amino acids. From germline, CDR1 is MNHNY and CDR2 SVGAGI (reference sequence). In the original processing: With immunoSEQ giving junction-only sequences and no quality scores, filtering differed. Profiled with immunoSEQ multiplex PCR; TCRdb holds only in-frame clones, not every one. Clone size and V and J calls were adopted from that table, with D and trimming inferred from the DNA. Of 2 million to 2.5 million clones detected, 85% to 95% appear once; the ten largest clones hold under 2%. As for this clone: Its antigen is currently unknown.

In the naive CD8 group, cells lacked CD45RO and were positively selected for CCR7, so terminally differentiated effector memory CD45RA+ cells were left out. Findings and limits, study-wide: The four-donor shared clonotypes exceeded non-shared clonotypes in generation probability, with non-shared ones scoring lower.

The sample comprised naive CD8+ T cells from PBMCs. The chain couples TRBV6-6 to TRBJ2-7; no definite D call. This sequence originates from a man between 18 and 29 years old in good health. Some clones in this sample may be carry-over from other donors' samples. CDR3 region: CASSYKEIYEQYF. In DNA form, the CDR3 reads TGTGCCAGCAGTTACAAGGAAATCTACGAGCAGTACTTC.